Presented here are 24 T cell receptor beta chains from one specimen sequenced in a study of regulatory T cells in long-lasting Graves disease (dated by TCRdb to the early 2020s). Read against the paper, the sample's time point label means: persistent/refractory GD, antithyroid drugs over 5 years with positive TRAb. RNA was extracted from PBMCs in TRIzol for both TCR sequencing and RNA sequencing. Library method: multiplex PCR. The sample was run on an Illumina HiSeq 4000. TCR beta libraries were built with iRepertoire HTBI primers and Arm-PCR amplification of CDR3 regions. Using fastp at Q25 and MiXCR, TCRdb reprocessed the public reads and kept productive beta chains. Rows with a matching CDR3 protein are joined into one entry that keeps the most common DNA and genes. In all, the sample holds a few hundred thousand distinct CDR3 sequences, and 23% of those were seen once. Approximately 25% of the sample is taken by the ten largest.

This specimen was peripheral blood mononuclear cells (PBMCs), taken when the disease was refractory, from a patient treated with antithyroid drugs. These receptors all stem from a female donor with Graves disease.

In nucleotides, the CDR3 is TGTGCCAGCAGCTTCTCCGGGACAGGGCCTTCCACTGAAGCTTTCTTT. This codes for CASSFSGTGPSTEAFF. This sequence joins TRBV7-2 and TRBJ1-1; 9 bases map to TRBD1. V trimming: 3 bases; J trimming: 4 bases; junction bases outside the gene matches: 9. Germline V lookup: CDR1 SGHTA, CDR2 FQGNSA. The CDR3 has 16 amino acids.

The chain is built from TRBV6-1 and TRBJ1-3, with D tentatively TRBD1 (6 bases). Trimming removed 6 bases at V and 0 bases at J, with 12 bases between. The CDR3 sequence is 15 residues long. The germline V gene has CDR1 MNHNS and CDR2 SASEGT. CDR3 sequence: CASRPQGLSGNTIYF. The CDR3 DNA is TGTGCCAGCAGACCACAGGGACTCTCTGGAAACACCATATATTTT.

This clonotype appeared many times. The V gene is TRBV20-1, the J gene TRBJ2-5; D tentatively reads TRBD1 or TRBD2 (5 bases each). Germline V gene lookup returns CDR1 DFQATT and CDR2 SNEGSKA (reference sequence). The ends were cut back, 6 bases at V and 7 bases at J, with 24 bases in the middle. There are 15 residues in the CDR3. CDR3 protein: CSAGRDGDPRGTQYF. Written as DNA, the CDR3 is TGCAGTGCGGGAAGGGACGGAGATCCAAGAGGGACCCAGTACTTC.

The V and J genes are TRBV30 and TRBJ1-5; possible D gene TRBD1, 6 bases. CDR1 is GTSNPN, CDR2 SVGIG, per germline (reference sequence). This CDR3 is built from 12 residues. V was pared by 5 bases and J by 3 bases, with 8 bases between. Here the CDR3 DNA reads TGTGCCTGGGGACAGTTCAATCAGCCCCAGCATTTT. Protein product: CAWGQFNQPQHF.

The J gene is TRBJ2-2, the V gene TRBV20-1, with D perhaps matching TRBD1 (6 bases). Trimming removed 3 bases from V and 5 bases from J, with 13 bases in between. The CDR3 is made up of 14 amino acids. Germline V gene sequence: CDR1 DFQATT, CDR2 SNEGSKA (reference sequence). CDR3 sequence reads: CSASSRGMTGELFF. The CDR3 nucleotides are TGCAGTGCTAGTAGTAGGGGGATGACCGGGGAGCTGTTTTTT.

This clonotype was found a few times. This chain connects TRBV3-1 to TRBJ1-2; D not resolved. The ends were cut back, 2 bases at V and 8 bases at J, with 12 bases in the middle. The length of the CDR3 is 13 residues. CDR1 is LGHDT and CDR2 is YNNKEL in the germline V gene (reference sequence). CDR3 sequence reads: CASSQKAGGGYTF. DNA of the CDR3: TGTGCCAGCAGCCAAAAAGCTGGTGGCGGCTACACCTTC.

CDR3 DNA sequence: TGTGCCAGTAGTCCCCGTCTCGGAACAGGGGGATCGGTTACTGAAGCTTTCTTT. It is translated as CASSPRLGTGGSVTEAFF. This rearrangement joins TRBV19 to TRBJ1-1; 8 nucleotides align to TRBD1. Germline V gene data show CDR1 as LNHDA and CDR2 as SQIVND (reference sequence). V was pared by 5 bases and J by 5 bases, with 19 bases of the junction left unmatched. The CDR3 contains 18 residues.

The chain uses TRBV19 and TRBJ2-7; D is perhaps TRBD1 (5 bases). The CDR3 is 13 amino acids. V was pared by 3 bases and J by 7 bases, with 13 bases between. Germline V gene data show CDR1 as LNHDA and CDR2 as SQIVND (reference sequence). CDR3: CASSMVAGQEQYF. CDR3 DNA sequence: TGTGCCAGTAGTATGGTGGCAGGGCAAGAGCAGTACTTC.

The chain is built from TRBV29-1 and TRBJ1-1; D is possibly TRBD1 (6 bases). Germline CDR1 SQVTM, CDR2 ANQGSEA. The V end lost 3 bases, the J end lost 2 bases, and 10 bases lay between the germline ends. The CDR3 runs to 13 residues. CDR3 sequence: CSVDRTANTEAFF. CDR3 sequence (DNA): TGCAGCGTTGATCGGACAGCTAACACTGAAGCTTTCTTT.

This clonotype has just a few counts. The V and J genes are TRBV11-2 and TRBJ2-1, with 7 bases identical to TRBD2. Trimming cost V 1 base and J 6 bases; bases outside gene matches: 9. Germline CDR1 and CDR2: SGHAT and FQNNGV. The CDR3 consists of 16 residues. CDR3 DNA sequence: TGTGCCAGCAGCTTAGTATCGGGAGGATGGCTCAATGAGCAGTTCTTC. Amino acid sequence: CASSLVSGGWLNEQFF.

The genes are TRBV14 and TRBJ2-7; D call uncertain. CDR1 is SGHDN and CDR2 is FVKESK in the germline V gene. This CDR3 spans 16 amino acids. V lost 0 bases, J lost 0 bases, and 12 bases lay in between. CDR3 nucleotides: TGTGCCAGCAGCCAAGAATCCTTGATTAGCTCCTACGAGCAGTACTTC. This translates into CASSQESLISSYEQYF.

The chain joins TRBV30 to TRBJ1-5, with D possibly being TRBD1 (5 bases). CDR1 and CDR2 (germline): GTSNPN, SVGIG (reference sequence). V was clipped by 2 bases and J by 8 bases, with 13 bases between them. The CDR3 length is 13 residues. CDR3: CAWSKGQQKPQHF. The CDR3 DNA follows: TGTGCCTGGAGTAAGGGGCAGCAGAAGCCCCAGCATTTT.

This clonotype was counted between two and nine times. V and J are TRBV19 and TRBJ1-1; a possible D gene is TRBD1 (5 bases). V lost 2 bases to trimming and J lost 3 bases, with 10 bases between them. The germline V gene encodes CDR1 LNHDA and CDR2 SQIVND (reference sequence). CDR3 length: 14 amino acids. The CDR3 spells CASSIQGADTEAFF. For the CDR3, the DNA is TGTGCCAGTAGTATACAAGGGGCCGACACTGAAGCTTTCTTT.

This clonotype was observed a few times. J is TRBJ2-7 and V is TRBV5-6; D is perhaps TRBD2 (5 bases). The CDR3 spans 16 residues. The ends were cut back, 1 base at V and 5 bases at J, with 19 bases in the middle. Germline CDR1 reads SGHDT; CDR2 reads YYEEEE. The chain's CDR3 is CASSLPPGDSGNEQYF. CDR3 DNA sequence: TGTGCCAGCAGCTTGCCCCCCGGGGATTCTGGGAACGAGCAGTACTTC.

CDR3 sequence reads: CSASSGASGRGETQYF. The CDR3 DNA reads as TGCAGTGCTAGTAGTGGGGCTAGCGGAAGGGGAGAGACCCAGTACTTC. This rearrangement joins TRBV20-1 to TRBJ2-5; 7 bases agree with TRBD2. Germline CDR1 DFQATT, CDR2 SNEGSKA (reference sequence). V dropped 3 bases and J dropped 4; count of bases not matched to a gene: 14. This CDR3 has 16 amino acids.

In its sample, this clonotype was seen a few times. The chain carries TRBV19 and TRBJ1-4, with 7 bases that match TRBD1. CDR1 LNHDA and CDR2 SQIVND come from the germline V gene (reference sequence). The CDR3 is 17 amino acids. With V trimmed by 1 base and J by 7 bases, 12 bases remained unmatched. The CDR3, as DNA: TGTGCCAGTAGTATAGCCAAAGGGGGCGGAGCCCTTGAAAAACTGTTTTTT. Amino acid sequence: CASSIAKGGGALEKLFF.

This clonotype has a handful of counts. This rearrangement joins TRBV4-1 to TRBJ1-1; D unresolved. CDR1 MGHRA and CDR2 YSYEKL come from the germline V gene. The CDR3 consists of 13 residues. V gave up 2 bases and J gave up 3 bases, with 7 bases separating them. The CDR3 DNA follows: TGCGCCAGCAGCCAAAACCGGGACACTGAAGCTTTCTTT. It specifies CASSQNRDTEAFF.

The chain couples TRBV19 to TRBJ1-2; maybe TRBD1 (6 bases). The germline gives CDR1 LNHDA, CDR2 SQIVND (reference sequence). V was trimmed by 5 bases and J by 7 bases, leaving 14 bases between them. The CDR3 has 13 residues. This CDR3 reads CASSVQGWGGYTF. DNA of the CDR3: TGTGCCAGTAGTGTACAGGGATGGGGTGGCTACACCTTC.

This chain joins TRBV30 and TRBJ2-7, with TRBD2 matching 14 bases. The CDR3 totals 13 residues. In germline, CDR1 is GTSNPN, CDR2 SVGIG (reference sequence). Trimming at V came to 7 bases and at J to 7 bases, leaving 6 bases not matched to a gene. The DNA for the CDR3 is TGTGCCTTTAGACTAGCGGGAGGGCTGGAGCAGTACTTC. Protein product: CAFRLAGGLEQYF. The full variable domain, its missing parts supplied by reference TRBV30 and TRBJ2-7, is SQTIHQWPATLVQPVGSPLSLECTVEGTSNPNLYWYRQAAGRGLQLLFYSVGIGQISSEVPQNLSASRPQDRQFILSSKKLLLSDSGFYLCAFRLAGGLEQYFGPGTRLTVT.

This chain links TRBV12-3 or TRBV12-4 with TRBJ1-4; 9 bases agree with TRBD1. This CDR3 has 14 residues. Trimming cost V 4 bases and J 10 bases; bases outside gene matches: 7. The CDR3 here is CASSSGTGKGKLFF. The CDR3 DNA follows: TGTGCCAGCAGTTCCGGGACAGGGAAGGGAAAACTGTTTTTT.

The chain couples TRBV11-1 to TRBJ2-2; TRBD2 matches 13 bases. The CDR3 is 18 residues long. The germline gives CDR1 SGHAT, CDR2 FQDESV (reference sequence). Germline trimming cut 5 bases from V and 8 bases from J; bases unmatched to any gene: 14. Written as DNA, the CDR3 is TGTGCCAGCAGCCTGACACCTTACCGACTAGCGGGAGGTGGGGAGCTGTTTTTT. As protein: CASSLTPYRLAGGGELFF.

In its sample, this clonotype was seen a few times. The chain joins TRBV5-4 to TRBJ2-5; 8 nucleotides agree with TRBD1. Germline V gene sequence: CDR1 SGHNT, CDR2 YYREEE (reference sequence). J gave up 5 bases and V 3 bases, and 6 bases lay outside the gene matches. This CDR3 has 14 residues. The chain's CDR3 is CASSSTGAVETQYF. The CDR3 DNA sequence: TGTGCCAGCAGCTCGACAGGGGCCGTGGAGACCCAGTACTTC.

V and J are TRBV4-1 and TRBJ1-1; D remains ambiguous. The germline V and J ends were trimmed by 2 bases and 2 bases, with 3 bases remaining between them. The germline gives CDR1 MGHRA, CDR2 YSYEKL. This CDR3 is built from 12 residues. CDR3 nucleotide sequence: TGCGCCAGCAGCCAACACAACACTGAAGCTTTCTTT. Amino acids: CASSQHNTEAFF.

J is TRBJ2-2 and V is TRBV3-1; 7 nucleotides agree with TRBD2. With 5 bases clipped from V and 1 base from J, the junction kept 13 bases outside the gene matches. Germline V gives CDR1 LGHDT, CDR2 YNNKEL (reference sequence). This CDR3 comprises 18 residues. In DNA, the CDR3 is TGTGCCAGCAGCTCTGGGAAAAGGGACTACCGGAACACCGGGGAGCTGTTTTTT. This translates into CASSSGKRDYRNTGELFF. The full variable domain, rest sourced from reference TRBV3-1 and TRBJ2-2, is DTAVSQTPKYLVTQMGNDKSIKCEQNLGHDTMYWYKQDSKKFLKIMFSYNNKELIINETVPNRFSPKSPDKAHLNLHINSLELGDSAVYFCASSSGKRDYRNTGELFFGEGSRLTVL.